Sequencing of this T cell receptor beta chain was carried out in a study of regulatory T cells in long-lasting Graves disease. This CDR3 region has 13 residues. Trimming cost V 0 bases and J 8 bases, with 8 bases left between them. Germline CDR1 is ENHRY and CDR2 is SYGVKD. The time point denotes: persistent/refractory GD, antithyroid drugs over 5 years with positive TRAb. Construction of the TCR library relied on RNA isolated from PBMCs. The authors drew 7.5 to 10 milliliters of peripheral blood into EDTA tubes. This clonotype was detected only a few times. Investigators prepared the TCR beta libraries by applying iRepertoire HTBI primers and Arm-PCR of CDR3 regions. TCRdb reprocessed the multiplex PCR reads via MiXCR and lists one record per CDR3 protein. The sample lists 400,000 to 600,000 distinct CDR3 sequences, 20% to 25% occurring once.

The sample was peripheral blood mononuclear cells (PBMCs), taken when the disease was refractory, from a patient treated with antithyroid drugs. This TCR derives from a female donor with Graves disease. V gene TRBV10-3 combines with J gene TRBJ2-1; D gene unclear. In nucleotides, the CDR3 is TGTGCCATCAGTGAGTCGGTGGGTTATGAGCAGTTCTTC. This encodes CAISESVGYEQFF.